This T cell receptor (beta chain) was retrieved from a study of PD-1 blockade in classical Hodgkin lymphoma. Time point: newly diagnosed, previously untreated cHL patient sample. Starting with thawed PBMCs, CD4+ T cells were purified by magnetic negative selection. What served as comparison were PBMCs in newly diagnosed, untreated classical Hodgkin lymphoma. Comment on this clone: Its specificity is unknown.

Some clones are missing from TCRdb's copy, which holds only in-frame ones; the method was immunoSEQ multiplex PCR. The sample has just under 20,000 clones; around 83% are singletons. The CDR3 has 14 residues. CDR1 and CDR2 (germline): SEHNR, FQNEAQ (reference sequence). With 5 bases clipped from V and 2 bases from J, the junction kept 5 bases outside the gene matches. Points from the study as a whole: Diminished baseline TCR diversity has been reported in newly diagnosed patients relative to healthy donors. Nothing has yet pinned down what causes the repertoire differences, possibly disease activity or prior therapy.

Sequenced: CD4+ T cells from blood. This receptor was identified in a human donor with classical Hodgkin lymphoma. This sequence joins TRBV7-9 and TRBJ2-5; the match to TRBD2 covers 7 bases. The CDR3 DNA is TGTGCCAGCAGCCCTGGGGGGGGACAAGAGACCCAGTACTTC. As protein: CASSPGGGQETQYF.